The 10 T cell receptor beta chains listed next were all sequenced from one sample in a study of cytomegalovirus exposure and HLA in healthy donors. PCR involved 60 Vbeta and 13 Jbeta primers. Sequencing used immunoSEQ multiplex PCR; TCRdb keeps in-frame clones, though not all of them. The table includes approximately 210,000 clones, 65% to 85% detected once. The sample taken for sequencing was PBMCs. All receptors derive from a man between 18 and 35 years old in good health and CMV-seronegative.

This clone was observed once. This chain uses TRBV19 with TRBJ2-2; 7 bases are shared with TRBD1. This CDR3 comprises 13 residues. Germline-derived CDR1 and CDR2 are LNHDA and SQIVND (reference sequence). CDR3 in amino acids: CGTGVGGTGELFF. In nucleotides, the CDR3 is TGTGGCACAGGGGTCGGAGGCACCGGGGAGCTGTTTTTT.

This clone showed up just a few times. The chain joins TRBV6-5 to TRBJ2-1, with 9 nucleotides matching TRBD2. V lost 6 bases, J lost 9 bases, and 6 bases stayed unmatched. The CDR3 is made up of 13 amino acids. Germline values: CDR1 MNHEY, CDR2 SVGAGI. CDR3 residues: CASSPFSGSEQFF. The CDR3 nucleotides read TGTGCCAGCAGCCCGTTTAGCGGGAGTGAGCAGTTCTTC.

Only a few counts were recorded for this clone. The V and J genes are TRBV6-1 and TRBJ2-3; 7 bases are a match to TRBD2. CDR3 length: 15 residues. Germline V lookup: CDR1 MNHNS, CDR2 SASEGT. V shed 4 bases and J 0 bases; nucleotides not matched to a gene: 4. The CDR3 DNA reads TGTGCCAGCAGTGTACCAGCGGGGAGCACAGATACGCAGTATTTT. It translates to CASSVPAGSTDTQYF.

This chain joins TRBV9 and TRBJ2-7, with TRBD1 as a possible D gene (6 bases). This CDR3 has 15 residues. The V gene lost 2 bases and the J gene lost 2 bases, with 14 bases spanning the gap. CDR1 and CDR2 (germline): SGDLS, YYNGEE. For the CDR3, the DNA is TGTGCCAGCAGCGTGTCCCCAGGGGCCACCTACGAGCAGTACTTC. It yields the protein CASSVSPGATYEQYF.

DNA of the CDR3: TGCGCCAGCAGCCTTCCGGGACAGAGTACCTACGAGCAGTACTTC. As protein: CASSLPGQSTYEQYF. V is TRBV4-1 and J is TRBJ2-7, with 7 nucleotides matching TRBD1. This CDR3 comprises 15 residues. Germline V gives CDR1 MGHRA, CDR2 YSYEKL. After removal of 4 bases from V and 2 bases from J, the junction contained 8 bases not matched to a gene.

The gene calls are TRBV6-1 and TRBJ1-2, with 8 bases aligning to TRBD1. V lost 6 bases to trimming and J lost 8 bases; unmatched junction nucleotides: 11. Germline CDR1 reads MNHNS; CDR2 reads SASEGT. There are 14 residues in the CDR3. CDR3 nucleotide sequence: TGTGCCAGCAGGGGGAACGGACAGGGTGGCGGCTACACCTTC. This gives the protein CASRGNGQGGGYTF.

J is TRBJ2-7 and V is TRBV5-1; D possibly corresponds to TRBD2 (5 bases). Trimming pared 4 bases from V and 5 bases from J, leaving 13 bases between. The CDR3 totals 13 residues. Germline CDR1 and CDR2: SGHRS and YFSETQ. In DNA form, the CDR3 reads TGCGCCAGCAGCCCCGGAGGAGTAAACGAGCAGTACTTC. Translation: CASSPGGVNEQYF.

The V and J genes are TRBV7-9 and TRBJ2-5; 7 bases match TRBD2. CDR3 length: 14 residues. Germline loops: CDR1 SEHNR, CDR2 FQNEAQ (reference sequence). V was clipped by 0 bases and J by 4 bases; unmatched bases: 2. The CDR3 coding sequence is TGTGCCAGCAGCTTAGCGGGAGGGACAGAGACCCAGTACTTC. Translated: CASSLAGGTETQYF.

This rearrangement joins TRBV10-2 to TRBJ2-5; 8 bases map to TRBD2. There are 13 residues in the CDR3. CDR1 is WSHSY, CDR2 SAAADI, per germline. V dropped 6 bases and J dropped 5; count of bases not matched to a gene: 5. Written as DNA, the CDR3 is TGCGCCAGCAGGACGGGGGGGCTGGAGACCCAGTACTTC. Amino acid sequence: CASRTGGLETQYF.

The rearrangement uses TRBV6-5 and TRBJ1-1, with a possible D match to TRBD1 (6 bases). The CDR3 has 13 amino acids. Germline loops: CDR1 MNHEY, CDR2 SVGAGI. The germline V and J ends were trimmed by 5 bases and 4 bases, with 11 bases remaining between them. The chain's CDR3 is CASSPRQVTEAFF. The DNA for the CDR3 is TGTGCCAGCAGTCCCCGACAGGTCACTGAAGCTTTCTTT.